The rows below give T cell receptor beta chains drawn from one sample of a study of shared clonotypes between healthy human individuals. This table comes from immunoSEQ multiplex PCR, and its TCRdb copy is limited to in-frame clones, with some not included. The table has roughly 1,100,000 clones, approximately 68% seen once. The source material was memory CD4+ T cells sorted from blood. Source of these receptors: a man younger than 35 in good health. The CDR3 runs from the conserved cysteine through the conserved F or W. The order of the fields is J gene, clone size, V gene, CDR3 length, CDR3 protein. Clone size is given for some rows only: seen once, a few or many times, or a class if the clone is expanded.

TRBJ1-5	.	TRBV19	15	CASSSRGQSNQPQHF
TRBJ2-2	.	TRBV7-2	15	CASSLSSGSAGELFF
TRBJ2-3	.	TRBV7-2	17	CASSFDSGSPLTDTQYF
TRBJ1-1	.	TRBV7-2	15	CASSSVTGMNTEAFF
TRBJ2-7	.	TRBV18	17	CASSPYSVAGGSYEQYF
TRBJ2-5	.	TRBV29-1	13	CSVGTANSGTQYF
TRBJ2-3	few	TRBV5-1	15	CASSRSGGRTDTQYF
TRBJ2-1	.	TRBV5-1	15	CASSLGAGGPNEQFF
TRBJ1-3	.	TRBV2	17	CASSERLPGLTGNTIYF
TRBJ2-2	.	TRBV19	16	CASRRLAGGATGELFF
TRBJ2-7	.	TRBV30	11	CAWSSLTYRYF
TRBJ2-1	once	TRBV7-2	15	CASSHRDSFANEQFF
TRBJ1-3	.	TRBV5-4	15	CASSLAAQGGNTIYF
TRBJ1-3	.	TRBV19	14	CASSNRGAGNTIYF
TRBJ2-7	.	TRBV14	12	CASARGVYEQYF
TRBJ1-2	.	TRBV5-4	13	CASSLMGNYGYTF
TRBJ2-2	.	TRBV29-1	12	CSVGPSPGELFF
TRBJ2-3	.	TRBV4-2	16	CASSQDIGGWTDTQYF
TRBJ1-2	.	TRBV4-1	20	CASSQLAGPLRQGPNYGYTF
TRBJ2-3	once	TRBV19	16	CASSIGGLGGTDTQYF
TRBJ2-3	few	TRBV11-2	14	CASSFLAGTDTQYF
TRBJ2-1	.	TRBV11-2	17	CASSATSGGPSYNEQFF
TRBJ2-7	.	TRBV6-1	15	CASKGGDSTSYEQYF
TRBJ2-7	.	TRBV11-2	15	CASSLRSGSHYEQYF
TRBJ2-7	.	TRBV4-1	16	CASSTRLAGDTYEQYF
TRBJ1-2	.	TRBV15	15	CATSRDLIVNYGYTF
TRBJ2-7	.	TRBV30	14	CAWSVGTQWTEQYF
TRBJ1-6	.	TRBV28	13	CASSNRNNSPLHF
TRBJ2-1	.	TRBV9	14	CASSPLGPYNEQFF
TRBJ2-7	.	TRBV2	16	CASSFRRGSSSYEQYF
TRBJ1-1	.	TRBV5-1	13	CASSYGQGGEAFF
TRBJ2-7	.	TRBV11-3	14	CASSLGQGAYEQYF
TRBJ2-3	.	TRBV7-9	15	CASSLPTGGADTQYF